A single sample is the source of the 26 T cell receptor beta chains below, sequenced in a study of regulatory T cells in long-lasting Graves disease. To make TCR beta libraries, researchers used iRepertoire HTBI primers and Arm-PCR of CDR3 regions. MiXCR was run by TCRdb on the multiplex PCR reads, yielding one entry per CDR3 protein. The table lists about 530,000 distinct CDR3 sequences, about 16% of them singletons, with 25% in the top ten. Documented time point: newly diagnosed GD, antithyroid drugs for less than 3 months. After RNA was extracted from PBMCs, the TCR library was made from it. Another study also made use of these data, one on T cells in Graves' hyperthyroidism and ophthalmopathy.

Specimen: peripheral blood mononuclear cells (PBMCs), collected at new diagnosis, from a patient treated with antithyroid drugs. These receptors all stem from a woman aged 40 to 65 with Graves disease.

The chain combines TRBV5-4 with TRBJ2-1, with D unclear. CDR1 and CDR2 (germline): SGHNT, YYREEE (reference sequence). V lost 4 bases, J lost 8 bases, and 22 bases lay in between. This CDR3 contains 16 residues. The CDR3 nucleotides read TGTGCCAGCAGCCAAGTGGCGTTTTCCTTTCAGGATGAGCAGTTCTTC. Protein: CASSQVAFSFQDEQFF.

This clonotype was observed a handful of times. V is TRBV12-3 or TRBV12-4 and J is TRBJ2-7, with TRBD1 identical over 9 bases. V lost 5 bases to trimming and J lost 3 bases; unmatched junction nucleotides: 5. CDR3 size: 14 residues. CDR3 in amino acids: CASSPWDRDYEQYF. CDR3 nucleotides: TGTGCCAGCAGTCCCTGGGACAGGGACTACGAGCAGTACTTC.

The chain is built from TRBV11-2 and TRBJ1-6; D unresolved. The germline gives CDR1 SGHAT, CDR2 FQNNGV. The germline V and J ends were trimmed by 3 bases and 5 bases, with 20 bases remaining between them. The CDR3 runs 18 residues. DNA for the CDR3: TGTGCCAGCAGCTTGATGGTTTTCGGGGATCAGAATAATTCACCCCTCCACTTT. Protein: CASSLMVFGDQNNSPLHF.

In this sample, this clonotype turned up many times. The chain recombines TRBV6-5 with TRBJ1-2; TRBD1 might be the D (5 bases). In germline, CDR1 is MNHEY, CDR2 SVGAGI. Trimming pared 6 bases from V and 4 bases from J, leaving 21 bases between. This CDR3 has 16 amino acids. The chain's CDR3 is CASRYGGTSGGYGYTF. The CDR3 bases are TGTGCCAGCAGATACGGAGGGACCTCGGGGGGCTATGGCTACACCTTC.

V and J are TRBV27 and TRBJ1-1; D might be TRBD1 (6 bases). The germline V gene encodes CDR1 MNHEY and CDR2 SMNVEV (reference sequence). The V end was cut by 8 bases, the J end by 5 bases, with 24 bases between. The CDR3 extends over 16 amino acids. The CDR3 region has the DNA TGTGCCAGCGAATCTGGGCAGGGGCATTTCCGGACTGAAGCTTTCTTT. Translated, it gives CASESGQGHFRTEAFF.

In this sample, this clonotype turned up once. A much larger clone lies one base from this, so it may be a read error. V and J are TRBV9 and TRBJ2-1, with a tentative D call TRBD2 (5 bases). V lost 2 bases and J lost 0, with 9 bases in between. Germline values: CDR1 SGDLS, CDR2 YYNGEE. CDR3 length equals 15 residues. CDR3 coding DNA: TGTGCCAGCAGCGTGATAGGGAGCTCCTACAATGAGCAGTTCTTC. This codes for CASSVIGSSYNEQFF.

At least ten counts were recorded for this clonotype. This chain uses TRBV28 with TRBJ2-1, with 10 bases matching TRBD1. The CDR3 totals 13 residues. Germline CDR1 reads MDHEN; CDR2 reads SYDVKM. The V segment lost 3 bases and the J segment 13 bases; nucleotides outside the gene matches: 6. For the CDR3, the DNA is TGTGCCAGCAGTTTGACAGGGGGCTGGTTTCAGTTCTTC. Its protein is CASSLTGGWFQFF.

This clonotype has a handful of counts. The chain has TRBV7-8 and TRBJ1-6; D remains ambiguous. Trimming shortened V by 2 bases and J by 7 bases, and 12 bases separated the two germline ends. From germline, CDR1 is SGHVS and CDR2 FQNEAQ. The CDR3 sequence is 15 residues long. The DNA of the CDR3 is TGTGCCAGCAGCTTAACACTCGGACTGAATTCACCCCTCCACTTT. It translates to CASSLTLGLNSPLHF. Complete variable domain (other parts from reference TRBV7-8 and TRBJ1-6): GAGVSQSPRYKVAKRGQDVALRCDPISGHVSLFWYQQALGQGPEFLTYFQNEAQLDKSGLPSDRFFAERPEGSVSTLKIQRTQQEDSAVYLCASSLTLGLNSPLHFGNGTRLTVT.

The chain joins TRBV10-2 to TRBJ2-2, with D tentatively TRBD1 (6 bases). This CDR3 is built from 15 residues. Per the germline V gene, CDR1 is WSHSY and CDR2 is SAAADI. The V end lost 7 bases, the J end lost 0 bases, and 12 bases lay between the germline ends. CDR3 sequence (DNA): TGCGCCAGCACCTCCGGGACAACGAACACCGGGGAGCTGTTTTTT. Translated, it gives CASTSGTTNTGELFF.

This clonotype showed up many times. The chain combines TRBV3-1 with TRBJ2-5; D possibly uses TRBD1 or TRBD2 (6 bases each). Germline values: CDR1 LGHDT, CDR2 YNNKEL (reference sequence). This CDR3 has 16 amino acids. Trimming left V 0 bases short and J 4 bases short, with 15 bases between. CDR3: CASSQDASGGSETQYF. DNA of the CDR3: TGTGCCAGCAGCCAAGATGCTTCCGGGGGCTCAGAGACCCAGTACTTC.

This clonotype was observed at least ten times. V is TRBV6-1 and J is TRBJ2-5, with D perhaps given as TRBD1 or TRBD2 (7 bases each). The CDR3 length is 16 residues. Germline assignment: CDR1 MNHNS and CDR2 SASEGT. The V end lost 6 bases, the J end lost 2 bases, and 19 bases lay between the germline ends. In nucleotides, the CDR3 is TGTGCCAGCAGCTGGCTAGCGGACAGGAGACAAGAGACCCAGTACTTC. Protein: CASSWLADRRQETQYF.

The chain employs TRBV7-9 and TRBJ1-2; D call uncertain. V shed 4 bases and J shed 4 bases, with 10 bases lying between them. CDR3 length: 13 residues. Germline V gives CDR1 SEHNR, CDR2 FQNEAQ (reference sequence). In DNA, the CDR3 is TGTGCCAGCAGCTCCGGACCCCCCTATGGCTACACCTTC. Translation gives CASSSGPPYGYTF.

This clonotype occurred a few times. V and J are TRBV15 and TRBJ2-7; the D gene is possibly TRBD1 (6 bases). The V gene lost 5 bases and the J gene lost 5 bases, with 19 bases spanning the gap. Germline V gives CDR1 LNHNV, CDR2 YYDKDF (reference sequence). The CDR3 is 15 residues long. CDR3 DNA sequence: TGTGCCACCAGCCCAAATCTAGGGCAGGGGCACGAGCAGTACTTC. Its protein is CATSPNLGQGHEQYF.

There are many counts of this clonotype. The rearrangement links TRBV12-3 or TRBV12-4 to TRBJ1-1, with TRBD1 matching over 9 bases. This CDR3 region has 14 residues. Trimming removed 2 bases from V and 3 bases from J; junction bases left unmatched: 1. CDR3 nucleotide sequence: TGTGCCAGCAGTTTATGGGACAGGGACACTGAAGCTTTCTTT. Protein: CASSLWDRDTEAFF.

This clonotype was found many times. CDR3 bases: TGCGCCAGCAGCCCGATGGGGGGGGGATTCAATGAGCAGTTCTTC. Translation: CASSPMGGGFNEQFF. V gene TRBV5-1 combines with J gene TRBJ2-1; TRBD2 agrees at 7 bases. The CDR3 consists of 15 residues. From germline, CDR1 is SGHRS and CDR2 YFSETQ. The ends lost 4 bases at V and 6 bases at J; junction bases unmatched: 10. Combining the CDR3 with reference TRBV5-1 and TRBJ2-1 gives the whole variable domain KAGVTQTPRYLIKTRGQQVTLSCSPISGHRSVSWYQQTPGQGLQFLFEYFSETQRNKGNFPGRFSGRQFSNSRSEMNVSTLELGDSALYLCASSPMGGGFNEQFFGPGTRLTVL.

This clonotype was found a few times. This chain uses TRBV5-1 with TRBJ2-1; D not resolved. CDR3 length: 13 amino acids. Trimming shortened V by 3 bases and J by 8 bases, and 12 bases separated the two germline ends. CDR1 is SGHRS, CDR2 YFSETQ, per germline. CDR3 in amino acids: CASSSQFFDEQFF. The CDR3 DNA reads TGCGCCAGCAGCTCCCAGTTTTTCGATGAGCAGTTCTTC.

This chain links TRBV28 with TRBJ1-5; TRBD1 matches 10 bases. The germline V gene has CDR1 MDHEN and CDR2 SYDVKM. There are 15 residues in the CDR3. With 7 bases clipped from V and 5 bases from J, the junction kept 8 bases outside the gene matches. CDR3 region: CASTPGQGNDQPQHF. CDR3 DNA sequence: TGTGCCAGCACACCGGGACAGGGGAACGATCAGCCCCAGCATTTT.

The table lists this clonotype with many counts. V gene TRBV2 combines with J gene TRBJ1-5; possibly TRBD1 for D (5 bases). Per germline, CDR1 SNHLY and CDR2 FYNNEI. This CDR3 spans 15 amino acids. V shed 4 bases and J shed 2 bases, with 12 bases lying between them. The chain's CDR3 is CASSVTVLGNQPQHF. As DNA, the CDR3 is TGTGCCAGCAGTGTGACAGTCCTTGGCAATCAGCCCCAGCATTTT.

Turning to this clonotype: It may be a read error: a sequence one base away is much more abundant. The chain recombines TRBV3-1 with TRBJ2-7; a weak D match, TRBD2 (6 bases). Per the germline V gene, CDR1 is LGHDT and CDR2 is YNNKEL (reference sequence). The CDR3 is 14 amino acids. Written as DNA, the CDR3 is TGTGCCAACAGCCAAGCACTAGCCCACTACGAGCAGTACTTC. This gives the protein CANSQALAHYEQYF.

Of note for this clonotype: A read error may explain this, as a much larger clone is one base away. The chain uses TRBV2 and TRBJ2-1, with a weak D call TRBD2 (6 bases). The CDR3 contains 13 residues. Germline V CDR1 and CDR2: SNHLY, FYNNEI. The CDR3, as DNA: TGTGCCAGCATAGCGGAGGCCTACAATGAGCAGCTCTTC. This sequence encodes CASIAEAYNEQLF.

This clonotype came up a few times. The chain uses TRBV12-3 or TRBV12-4 and TRBJ1-2; a weak D match, TRBD1 (5 bases). V was cut by 6 bases and J by 4 bases, with 15 bases left in between. The CDR3 runs 14 residues. Written as DNA, the CDR3 is TGTGCCAGCAGCCGCGACGGGACTGGCTATGGCTACACCTTC. Protein product: CASSRDGTGYGYTF.

The V and J genes are TRBV29-1 and TRBJ2-7; tentatively, D is TRBD1 (5 bases). V shed 6 bases and J shed 0 bases, with 12 bases lying between them. Germline V lookup: CDR1 SQVTM, CDR2 ANQGSEA. The CDR3 contains 13 residues. Here the CDR3 DNA reads TGCAGCGTCTTAGACAGCCACTCCTACGAGCAGTACTTC. It translates to CSVLDSHSYEQYF.

This clonotype came up many times. The chain recombines TRBV2 with TRBJ1-4; no firm D call. This CDR3 is 14 amino acids long. CDR1 is SNHLY and CDR2 is FYNNEI in the germline V gene. The germline V and J ends were trimmed by 0 bases and 8 bases, with 10 bases remaining between them. The CDR3 bases are TGTGCCAGCAGTGAAGCCCATTTGGACGAAAAACTGTTTTTT. Translating it yields CASSEAHLDEKLFF.

This clonotype has ten or more counts. The rearrangement uses TRBV20-1 and TRBJ1-2; the D is unclear. CDR3 length: 12 residues. Germline V lookup: CDR1 DFQATT, CDR2 SNEGSKA (reference sequence). The V gene lost 0 bases and the J gene lost 8 bases, with 10 bases spanning the gap. CDR3 coding DNA: TGCAGTGCTAGAGATTCCTCCGGCGGCTACACCTTC. Translated, it gives CSARDSSGGYTF.

This clonotype was counted at least ten times. V and J are TRBV28 and TRBJ1-2; TRBD1 matches 10 bases. V shed 7 bases, J shed 9 bases, and the junction held 11 bases outside the gene matches. Germline V gene lookup returns CDR1 MDHEN and CDR2 SYDVKM. The CDR3 spans 14 residues. CDR3 loop: CASNWGQGSSSYTF. CDR3 nucleotides: TGTGCCAGCAATTGGGGACAGGGGAGCTCGAGCTACACCTTC.

This clonotype has a count of ten or more. The CDR3 DNA follows: TGTGCCAGCAGCAGGGTATCTGGAAACACCATATATTTT. This gives the protein CASSRVSGNTIYF. The chain has TRBV5-5 and TRBJ1-3; D is ambiguous. This CDR3 region has 13 residues. Deletions cut 4 bases from V and 1 base from J, with 6 bases between. Per germline, CDR1 SGHKS and CDR2 YYEKEE (reference sequence).